Reported below is one T cell receptor (beta chain). Antigen: not known. These data originate in a study of post-analysis software for immune sequencing data. Per germline, CDR1 DFQATT and CDR2 SNEGSKA (reference sequence). J gave up 6 bases and V 6 bases, and 15 bases lay outside the gene matches. This CDR3 contains 16 residues. Unique molecular identifiers were present in the TCR beta cDNA libraries. The authors obtained roughly 0.5 million cDNA molecules from approximately 0.91 to 9.4 million T cells. TCRdb redid the calling of the PCR reads with MiXCR, one entry per CDR3 protein. The table lists about 800,000 distinct CDR3 sequences, 25% to 30% of them singletons. General study results and limits: Samples sharing a preparation batch grouped tightly together when assessed by F measure. Elevated frequency relative to controls characterized several TRBV segments in patients, TRBV5-6, TRBV5-1 and TRBV20-1 among them. Significantly lower normalized Chao1 diversity was found in patients with multiple sclerosis relative to controls.

The rearrangement joins TRBV20-1 to TRBJ2-3; 10 bases are shared with TRBD2. Sample: blood. The clonotype was recovered from a girl aged 10-17 years with multiple sclerosis. The CDR3 DNA follows: TGCAGTGCCCCCGGACAACTAGCGGGGAATTGGGATACGCAGTATTTT. As protein: CSAPGQLAGNWDTQYF.